What follows are 29 T cell receptor beta chains derived from one specimen sequenced in a study of blood T cell repertoires in COVID-19. Libraries were prepared by immunoSEQ multiplex PCR; TCRdb keeps only in-frame clonotypes and omits some of them. Of fewer than 250,000 clones listed, 70% to 90% are singletons. The sample was PBMCs or T cells enriched from blood (not recorded which). The origin of the receptors is a woman aged 40 to 50 with acute COVID-19.

V gene TRBV7-2 combines with J gene TRBJ2-3; TRBD2 matches at 7 bases. CDR1 and CDR2 (germline): SGHTA, FQGNSA. This CDR3 has 17 amino acids. V trimming: 1 base; J trimming: 4 bases; junction bases outside the gene matches: 11. Here the CDR3 reads CASSLVGAGLTADTQYF. The DNA of the CDR3 is TGTGCCAGCAGCTTAGTAGGGGCGGGACTAACAGCAGATACGCAGTATTTT.

The rearrangement joins TRBV6-5 to TRBJ1-2, with TRBD1 identical over 10 bases. The CDR3 loop spans 16 amino acids. V trimming: 0 bases; J trimming: 4 bases; junction bases outside the gene matches: 5. The V gene's germline CDR1 is MNHEY and CDR2 SVGAGI. CDR3 protein: CASSYSSGTGAYGYTF. The CDR3 DNA reads as TGTGCCAGCAGTTACTCCTCCGGGACAGGGGCCTATGGCTACACCTTC.

The chain links TRBV18 to TRBJ2-5; 8 bases line up with TRBD1. From germline, CDR1 is KGHSH and CDR2 LQKENI. The CDR3 runs to 13 residues. J was trimmed by 5 bases and V by 6 bases; bases with no gene match: 5. CDR3 in amino acids: CASSPQGAETQYF. CDR3 bases: TGTGCCAGCTCCCCGCAGGGGGCTGAGACCCAGTACTTC.

V gene TRBV19 combines with J gene TRBJ1-4, with D unclear. The ends were cut back, 6 bases at V and 8 bases at J, with 10 bases in the middle. The CDR3 extends over 12 amino acids. In germline, CDR1 is LNHDA, CDR2 SQIVND (reference sequence). The CDR3, as DNA: TGTGCCAGTAGCCTGTCTTTGGAAAAACTGTTTTTT. Amino acid sequence: CASSLSLEKLFF.

The V gene is TRBV3-1 (or the pseudogene TRBV3-2), the J gene TRBJ1-2; 7 nucleotides agree with TRBD1. Per germline, CDR1 LGHDT and CDR2 YNNKEL (reference sequence). The CDR3 covers 17 residues. Trimming took 3 bases from V and 2 from J; bases not matched to a gene: 12. CDR3 protein: CASSHQGGGRGNYGYTF. CDR3 nucleotide sequence: TGTGCCAGCAGCCATCAAGGGGGCGGCAGGGGGAACTATGGCTACACCTTC.

This rearrangement joins TRBV9 to TRBJ1-2; D is unclear. Trimming took off 0 bases at V and 2 bases at J, with 11 bases between the two ends. The germline CDR1 and CDR2 sequences are SGDLS and YYNGEE. The length of the CDR3 is 15 residues. The CDR3 DNA reads as TGTGCCAGCAGCGTAGCTTCGGCCGGGAACTATGGCTACACCTTC. Protein sequence: CASSVASAGNYGYTF. The variable domain in full, with the rest retrieved from reference TRBV9 and TRBJ1-2, is DSGVTQTPKHLITATGQRVTLRCSPRSGDLSVYWYQQSLDQGLQFLIQYYNGEERAKGNILERFSAQQFPDLHSELNLSSLELGDSALYFCASSVASAGNYGYTFGSGTRLTVV.

V and J are TRBV5-1 and TRBJ2-7; 9 bases match TRBD2. This CDR3 is built from 18 residues. The junction had 10 bases not matched to a gene; V was cut back by 0 bases and J by 0 bases. Germline V CDR1 and CDR2: SGHRS, YFSETQ. The CDR3, as DNA: TGCGCCAGCAGCTTGGGGGCTAGCGGGGTTTTTTTCTCCTACGAGCAGTACTTC. This codes for CASSLGASGVFFSYEQYF. The full variable domain, its missing parts supplied by reference TRBV5-1 and TRBJ2-7, is KAGVTQTPRYLIKTRGQQVTLSCSPISGHRSVSWYQQTPGQGLQFLFEYFSETQRNKGNFPGRFSGRQFSNSRSEMNVSTLELGDSALYLCASSLGASGVFFSYEQYFGPGTRLTVT.

The chain links TRBV19 to TRBJ2-1, with 8 bases aligning to TRBD2. V shed 4 bases and J 0 bases; nucleotides not matched to a gene: 8. This CDR3 spans 17 amino acids. Germline V gene sequence: CDR1 LNHDA, CDR2 SQIVND (reference sequence). CDR3 protein: CASSSLAGRSSYNEQFF. In DNA, the CDR3 is TGTGCCAGTAGTAGTCTAGCGGGTCGGAGCTCCTACAATGAGCAGTTCTTC.

V is TRBV5-1 and J is TRBJ1-2; possibly TRBD1 for D (6 bases). CDR3 length equals 12 residues. In germline, CDR1 is SGHRS, CDR2 YFSETQ. Trimming removed 4 bases from V and 6 bases from J, with 10 bases in between. The CDR3 coding sequence is TGCGCCAGCAGCGCAGGGGACCATGGCTACACCTTC. Protein sequence: CASSAGDHGYTF.

V gene TRBV7-9 combines with J gene TRBJ2-2; 11 nucleotides align to TRBD2. With 5 bases clipped from V and 6 bases from J, the junction kept 17 bases outside the gene matches. This CDR3 contains 19 residues. Germline V lookup: CDR1 SEHNR, CDR2 FQNEAQ (reference sequence). CDR3 region: CASSPRLAGLGTGSGELFF. The CDR3 DNA is TGTGCCAGCAGCCCACGACTAGCGGGACTGGGAACGGGTTCCGGGGAGCTGTTTTTT. The whole variable domain, remainder taken from reference TRBV7-9 and TRBJ2-2, is DTGVSQNPRHKITKRGQNVTFRCDPISEHNRLYWYRQTLGQGPEFLTYFQNEAQLEKSRLLSDRFSAERPKGSFSTLEIQRTEQGDSAMYLCASSPRLAGLGTGSGELFFGEGSRLTVL.

In DNA form, the CDR3 reads TGTGCCAGCAGCTTAGTAGCGGGAGGTTTAGATACGCAGTATTTT. The encoded protein is CASSLVAGGLDTQYF. The chain combines TRBV11-2 with TRBJ2-3, with 10 bases matching TRBD2. This CDR3 is built from 15 residues. From germline, CDR1 is SGHAT and CDR2 FQNNGV. Unmatched junction bases numbered 3, after V lost 1 base and J lost 5 bases.

The CDR3 bases are TGTGCCAGCAGCCTCAGCGGGACCTGGGCAGAGACCCAGTACTTC. This gives the protein CASSLSGTWAETQYF. The gene calls are TRBV9 and TRBJ2-5; 7 nucleotides match TRBD2. Germline loops: CDR1 SGDLS, CDR2 YYNGEE. The CDR3 length is 15 residues. With V trimmed by 4 bases and J by 4 bases, 10 bases remained unmatched. Drawing the rest from reference TRBV9 and TRBJ2-5, the complete variable domain is DSGVTQTPKHLITATGQRVTLRCSPRSGDLSVYWYQQSLDQGLQFLIQYYNGEERAKGNILERFSAQQFPDLHSELNLSSLELGDSALYFCASSLSGTWAETQYFGPGTRLLVL.

This clone was detected only once. This sequence joins TRBV27 and TRBJ1-1; D not certain. In germline, CDR1 is MNHEY, CDR2 SMNVEV (reference sequence). Trimming left V 0 bases short and J 7 bases short, with 12 bases between. The CDR3 runs to 14 residues. CDR3 region: CASSLSQPGGEAFF. For the CDR3, the DNA is TGTGCCAGCAGTTTATCCCAACCTGGCGGTGAAGCTTTCTTT.

This chain uses TRBV27 with TRBJ1-2, with D perhaps TRBD1 (6 bases). Germline CDR1 reads MNHEY; CDR2 reads SMNVEV (reference sequence). The CDR3 sequence is 13 residues long. V was cut by 8 bases and J by 6 bases, with 16 bases left in between. CDR3 amino acids: CASGDTARNGYTF. In DNA form, the CDR3 reads TGTGCCAGCGGGGACACTGCCAGGAATGGCTACACCTTC.

The chain uses TRBV9 and TRBJ2-1, with 9 bases lining up with TRBD2. Germline V lookup: CDR1 SGDLS, CDR2 YYNGEE. The CDR3 totals 15 residues. V lost 4 bases to trimming and J lost 4 bases; unmatched junction nucleotides: 6. The CDR3 sequence: CASSPRLAVYNEQFF. The CDR3 nucleotides are TGTGCCAGCAGCCCTCGACTAGCGGTATACAATGAGCAGTTCTTC.

This chain uses TRBV5-1 with TRBJ2-1; 10 nucleotides match TRBD1. The germline gives CDR1 SGHRS, CDR2 YFSETQ. V gave up 3 bases and J gave up 6 bases; unmatched junction bases: 0. The CDR3 has 13 amino acids. CDR3 bases: TGCGCCAGCAGCTGGACAGGGGGCAATGAGCAGTTCTTC. Translated: CASSWTGGNEQFF.

The rearrangement joins TRBV18 to TRBJ2-2, with 7 bases matching TRBD2. Germline lookup yields CDR1 KGHSH and CDR2 LQKENI. V was clipped by 2 bases and J by 6 bases; unmatched bases: 12. This CDR3 comprises 17 residues. This CDR3 reads CASSPTPLTAGPGELFF. For the CDR3, the DNA is TGTGCCAGCTCACCAACCCCACTTACAGCGGGGCCCGGGGAGCTGTTTTTT.

This chain links TRBV6-2 or TRBV6-3 with TRBJ1-5; no firm D call. CDR1 and CDR2 from the germline V gene are MNHEY and SVGEGT. The CDR3 is made up of 15 amino acids. Trimming took off 6 bases at V and 0 bases at J, with 12 bases between the two ends. The DNA for the CDR3 is TGTGCCAGCAGCGAATCGACTTATAGCAATCAGCCCCAGCATTTT. This translates into CASSESTYSNQPQHF.

The chain has TRBV3-1 (or the pseudogene TRBV3-2) and TRBJ2-7, with D possibly TRBD1 on 6 matching bases. V was clipped by 1 base and J by 3 bases, with 19 bases between them. CDR1 and CDR2 (germline): LGHDT, YNNKEL (reference sequence). The length of the CDR3 is 17 residues. The CDR3 sequence is CASSQVTGRGSIYEQYF. CDR3 DNA sequence: TGTGCCAGCAGCCAAGTTACAGGGAGAGGGTCCATCTACGAGCAGTACTTC.

This clone was found once. This sequence joins TRBV7-8 and TRBJ2-2; possibly TRBD1 for D (7 bases). Trimming left V 3 bases short and J 6 bases short, with 17 bases between. Germline V lookup: CDR1 SGHVS, CDR2 FQNEAQ. The CDR3 spans 16 residues. CDR3 residues: CASSFGGQGVSGELFF. CDR3 sequence (DNA): TGTGCCAGCAGCTTCGGGGGCCAGGGGGTCTCCGGGGAGCTGTTTTTT.

This clone has a handful of counts. The J gene is TRBJ1-5, the V gene TRBV28, with D possibly being TRBD1 (6 bases). Germline CDR1 MDHEN, CDR2 SYDVKM. Trimming removed 5 bases at V and 5 bases at J, with 13 bases between. There are 14 residues in the CDR3. In DNA, the CDR3 is TGTGCCAGCAGTCAGCCATCAGGGGATCAGCCCCAGCATTTT. Its translation: CASSQPSGDQPQHF.

This clone was detected a few times. V usage is TRBV28 and J usage is TRBJ2-1; D unresolved. The germline CDR1 and CDR2 sequences are MDHEN and SYDVKM. The CDR3 has 12 amino acids. The V end lost 3 bases, the J end lost 7 bases, and 7 bases lay between the germline ends. DNA for the CDR3: TGTGCCAGCAGTTTCCCGCGGAATGAGCAGTTCTTC. It specifies CASSFPRNEQFF.

V and J are TRBV30 and TRBJ2-7; the D gene is possibly TRBD1 (6 bases). The CDR3 has 13 amino acids. Germline values: CDR1 GTSNPN, CDR2 SVGIG (reference sequence). Trimming took off 2 bases at V and 9 bases at J, with 17 bases between the two ends. This chain's CDR3 is CAWSNNQGMGQYF. CDR3 sequence (DNA): TGTGCCTGGAGTAATAACCAGGGGATGGGGCAGTACTTC.

This clone was detected a few times. This chain links TRBV3-1 (or the pseudogene TRBV3-2) with TRBJ1-2, with D unresolved. The germline gives CDR1 LGHDT, CDR2 YNNKEL (reference sequence). V was cut by 0 bases and J by 8 bases, with 7 bases left in between. CDR3 length: 12 amino acids. The CDR3 sequence is CASSQDGEGYTF. The CDR3 bases are TGTGCCAGCAGCCAAGACGGAGAGGGCTACACCTTC.

The chain carries TRBV28 and TRBJ2-1; possibly TRBD1 for D (6 bases). CDR1 MDHEN and CDR2 SYDVKM come from the germline V gene. This CDR3 comprises 12 residues. V was pared by 5 bases and J by 15 bases, with 17 bases between. The CDR3 here is CASSPGGRGWFF. In DNA form, the CDR3 reads TGTGCCAGCAGTCCCGGCGGCAGGGGATGGTTCTTC.

V gene TRBV7-2 combines with J gene TRBJ2-2; D is ambiguous. CDR1 and CDR2 from the germline V gene are SGHTA and FQGNSA. The CDR3 extends over 15 amino acids. V lost 0 bases and J lost 0, with 5 bases in between. The DNA for the CDR3 is TGTGCCAGCAGCTTAGCCGTTACGAACACCGGGGAGCTGTTTTTT. Its translation is CASSLAVTNTGELFF. Using reference TRBV7-2 and TRBJ2-2 for the parts outside the CDR3, the full variable domain is GAGVSQSPSNKVTEKGKDVELRCDPISGHTALYWYRQSLGQGLEFLIYFQGNSAPDKSGLPSDRFSAERTGGSVSTLTIQRTQQEDSAVYLCASSLAVTNTGELFFGEGSRLTVL.

The chain couples TRBV7-3 to TRBJ2-2; 9 bases agree with TRBD1. The CDR3 length is 17 residues. Germline-derived CDR1 and CDR2 are SGHTA and FQGTGA. Unmatched junction bases numbered 5, after V lost 2 bases and J lost 1 base. The CDR3: CASSLVPGQGNTGELFF. The DNA for the CDR3 is TGTGCCAGCAGCTTAGTCCCGGGACAGGGGAACACCGGGGAGCTGTTTTTT.

The rearrangement joins TRBV4-3 to TRBJ2-7; 8 nucleotides agree with TRBD2. Germline values: CDR1 LGHNA, CDR2 YSLEER. CDR3 length: 17 residues. V was clipped by 0 bases and J by 4 bases; unmatched bases: 11. CDR3 region: CASSQEDSGVGLYEQYF. As DNA, the CDR3 is TGCGCCAGCAGCCAAGAGGATAGCGGGGTAGGATTATACGAGCAGTACTTC.

This sequence joins TRBV25-1 and TRBJ1-2, with 11 bases aligning to TRBD1. The CDR3 length is 13 residues. The V gene end was trimmed by 6 bases and the J gene end by 8 bases; junction bases not matched to a gene: 5. The germline V gene encodes CDR1 MGHDK and CDR2 SYGVNS. CDR3 protein: CASRARTGGGYTF. The DNA of the CDR3 is TGTGCCAGCAGGGCGAGGACAGGGGGCGGCTACACCTTC.